These 18 T cell receptor beta chains were sequenced from one sample in a study of spatial heterogeneity in lung cancer. TCRdb processed the 5' RACE reads anew with MiXCR; each CDR3 protein has one entry. The sample yields about 50,000 distinct CDR3 sequences, roughly 7% seen once. Time point noted: blood at routine non-recurrence follow-up after resection. No cell sorting; template was whole RNA from tumor, lung tissue or PBMC. This specimen consisted of PBMCs, obtained at follow-up. Every receptor here comes from a female donor with early-stage non-small cell lung cancer.

This clonotype was detected only a few times. The V call is TRBV7-8, the J call TRBJ2-7; D call uncertain. Between the trimmed V and J ends, which lost 5 bases and 5 bases, there was a span of 10 bases. Germline loops: CDR1 SGHVS, CDR2 FQNEAQ. The CDR3 length is 12 residues. In DNA, the CDR3 is TGTGCCAGCAGCATATCCAGGCACGAGCAGTACTTC. It codes for CASSISRHEQYF.

In this sample, this clonotype turned up many times. V and J are TRBV7-2 and TRBJ2-1; TRBD1 is a possible D gene (5 bases). V lost 3 bases to trimming and J lost 7 bases, with 10 bases between them. Germline V lookup: CDR1 SGHTA, CDR2 FQGNSA. The CDR3 covers 13 residues. The DNA for the CDR3 is TGTGCCAGCAGCTTGGGCAGGGTGAATGAGCAGTTCTTC. Its translation is CASSLGRVNEQFF.

This clonotype was picked up many times. This chain joins TRBV5-1 and TRBJ2-1; D possibly corresponds to TRBD1 (6 bases). There are 14 residues in the CDR3. In germline, CDR1 is SGHRS, CDR2 YFSETQ. V was cut by 4 bases and J by 8 bases, with 16 bases left in between. The CDR3 protein is CASSPRDIAYEQFF. CDR3 coding DNA: TGCGCCAGCAGCCCCCGGGACATTGCTTATGAGCAGTTCTTC.

This clonotype came up many times. V usage is TRBV10-1 and J usage is TRBJ2-2; 8 bases agree with TRBD2. Trimming removed 7 bases from V and 4 bases from J; junction bases left unmatched: 5. The CDR3 consists of 14 residues. Germline V CDR1 and CDR2: WNHNN, SYGVQD (reference sequence). CDR3 in amino acids: CASKAGAGTGELFF. As DNA, the CDR3 is TGCGCCAGCAAAGCGGGGGCCGGCACCGGGGAGCTGTTTTTT.

This clonotype has a count of ten or more. The chain combines TRBV5-1 with TRBJ1-4; D call uncertain. Trimming took off 4 bases at V and 0 bases at J, with 10 bases between the two ends. Germline values: CDR1 SGHRS, CDR2 YFSETQ. This CDR3 has 15 residues. Here the CDR3 reads CASSPPTPTNEKLFF. CDR3 coding DNA: TGCGCCAGCAGCCCGCCGACACCAACTAATGAAAAACTGTTTTTT.

In its sample, this clonotype was seen many times. The chain joins TRBV5-1 to TRBJ2-7; 8 nucleotides agree with TRBD2. The V gene end was trimmed by 2 bases and the J gene end by 5 bases; junction bases not matched to a gene: 15. The CDR3 sequence is 17 residues long. Germline V gene data show CDR1 as SGHRS and CDR2 as YFSETQ. CDR3 DNA: TGCGCCAGCAGCTTTCCCCCGGAACAGCGGGGGCGGGACGAGCAGTACTTC. This encodes CASSFPPEQRGRDEQYF.

A few counts support this clonotype. The chain joins TRBV10-1 to TRBJ2-3, with D perhaps TRBD1 (6 bases). The ends were cut back, 0 bases at V and 2 bases at J, with 12 bases in the middle. The CDR3 is 16 residues long. Germline values: CDR1 WNHNN, CDR2 SYGVQD (reference sequence). The CDR3 is CASSESLTGSTDTQYF. The CDR3 DNA reads as TGCGCCAGCAGTGAGTCTTTGACAGGCTCCACAGATACGCAGTATTTT.

This clonotype showed up just a few times. This chain uses TRBV29-1 with TRBJ2-5, with unresolved D. The V and J ends lost 0 bases and 4 bases respectively, with 12 bases between them. The germline V gene has CDR1 SQVTM and CDR2 ANQGSEA. This CDR3 spans 14 amino acids. CDR3 sequence: CSVEDPTSPETQYF. DNA of the CDR3: TGCAGCGTTGAAGACCCGACGAGTCCAGAGACCCAGTACTTC. Looking up the rest from reference TRBV29-1 and TRBJ2-5 gives the full variable domain: SAVISQKPSRDICQRGTSLTIQCQVDSQVTMMFWYRQQPGQSLTLIATANQGSEATYESGFVIDKFPISRPNLTFSTLTVSNMSPEDSSIYLCSVEDPTSPETQYFGPGTRLLVL.

This clonotype has ten or more counts. This chain uses TRBV6-2 or TRBV6-3 with TRBJ1-1, with TRBD1 matching over 8 bases. Germline V CDR1 and CDR2: MNHEY, SVGEGT. V shed 6 bases and J 4 bases; nucleotides not matched to a gene: 10. The CDR3 is made up of 15 amino acids. CDR3 protein: CASRSPTGEGTEAFF. The DNA of the CDR3 is TGTGCCAGCAGGTCCCCGACAGGGGAGGGCACTGAAGCTTTCTTT.

Remarks on this clonotype: A much larger clone differs from this one at a single base, so this may be a read error. V gene TRBV7-2 combines with J gene TRBJ2-1; the D is unclear. CDR3 size: 12 residues. The V gene lost 2 bases and the J gene lost 12 bases, with 11 bases spanning the gap. From germline, CDR1 is SGHTA and CDR2 FQGNSA. The DNA of the CDR3 is TGTACCAGCAGCTTAAGTCGGGTTTCGCAGTTCTTC. This codes for CTSSLSRVSQFF.

This clonotype was observed at least ten times. This chain connects TRBV29-1 to TRBJ2-5; no definite D call. V was cut by 6 bases and J by 5 bases, with 13 bases left in between. There are 12 residues in the CDR3. The germline V gene has CDR1 SQVTM and CDR2 ANQGSEA. CDR3 nucleotide sequence: TGCAGCGTCGTAGGGCAGGACGAGACCCAGTACTTC. Translation: CSVVGQDETQYF.

The chain joins TRBV5-1 to TRBJ1-4, with 12 bases lining up with TRBD1. The CDR3 consists of 14 residues. The germline V gene has CDR1 SGHRS and CDR2 YFSETQ. V was pared by 3 bases and J by 8 bases, with 2 bases of the junction left unmatched. CDR3 region: CASSSGTGGEKLFF. The CDR3 DNA sequence: TGCGCCAGCAGCTCCGGGACAGGGGGCGAAAAACTGTTTTTT.

This clonotype was seen many times. The chain links TRBV5-1 to TRBJ2-3, with D possibly matching TRBD1 (5 bases). This CDR3 contains 16 residues. CDR1 SGHRS and CDR2 YFSETQ come from the germline V gene. With 7 bases removed from V and 0 bases from J, the gap between germline ends came to 18 bases. The CDR3 DNA is TGCGCCAGCGGTCAGACAGCCCAGACTAGCACAGATACGCAGTATTTT. It encodes CASGQTAQTSTDTQYF.

This clonotype was observed at least ten times. The chain couples TRBV20-1 to TRBJ2-7; D remains unclear. The germline CDR1 and CDR2 sequences are DFQATT and SNEGSKA (reference sequence). The V gene lost 1 base and the J gene lost 7 bases, with 14 bases spanning the gap. The CDR3 has 13 amino acids. In nucleotides, the CDR3 is TGCAGTGCTAGAGTGGTACAGTACGGGGAGCAGTACTTC. Residues: CSARVVQYGEQYF.

This clonotype was seen at least ten times. This chain connects TRBV12-3 or TRBV12-4 to TRBJ2-5, with 7 bases matching TRBD1. CDR3 size: 13 residues. Losses at the gene ends were 8 bases for V and 1 base for J; bases not matched to a gene: 4. The CDR3 sequence: CASCYRGQETQYF. Written as DNA, the CDR3 is TGTGCCAGCTGCTACAGGGGCCAAGAGACCCAGTACTTC.

This clonotype was detected only a few times. This chain joins TRBV24-1 and TRBJ1-1; the D gene is possibly TRBD1 (5 bases). The germline gives CDR1 KGHDR, CDR2 SFDVKD. V gave up 10 bases and J gave up 1 base, with 18 bases separating them. The CDR3 sequence is 15 residues long. CDR3 bases: TGTGCCACTAAACAGGCGGGAATAGGGAACACTGAAGCTTTCTTT. Protein product: CATKQAGIGNTEAFF.

This clonotype has only a few counts. The chain uses TRBV7-2 and TRBJ2-3; a weak D match, TRBD1 (5 bases). CDR1 is SGHTA, CDR2 FQGNSA, per germline. The CDR3 consists of 16 residues. Trimming removed 5 bases from V and 5 bases from J, with 20 bases in between. The CDR3 DNA is TGTGCCAGCAGCCTCAGGGCAGGATCTTTCGTAGATACGCAGTATTTT. Its protein product is CASSLRAGSFVDTQYF.

This chain links TRBV20-1 with TRBJ1-5; D remains ambiguous. Deletions cut 8 bases from V and 3 bases from J, with 11 bases between. The CDR3 runs 12 residues. CDR1 and CDR2 (germline): DFQATT, SNEGSKA (reference sequence). Here the CDR3 DNA reads TGCAGTCCGCACAGCCTCAATCAGCCCCAGCATTTT. Translating gives CSPHSLNQPQHF.